One sample yielded the 15 T cell receptor beta chains listed below, sequenced in a study of T cell responses to AZD1222 COVID-19 vaccine. Some clones are missing from TCRdb's copy, which holds only in-frame ones; the method was immunoSEQ multiplex PCR. The data hold some 110,000 clones, with roughly nine tenths observed a single time. The sequenced sample was peripheral blood, obtained on day 0 of AZD1222 vaccination. These receptors all come from an adult in good health.

This chain links TRBV7-4 with TRBJ1-5, with 8 bases matching TRBD1. The CDR3 runs to 15 residues. The V and J ends lost 3 bases and 5 bases, in that order; junction bases with no gene match: 6. Germline V lookup: CDR1 SGHVT, CDR2 SQSDAQ. The chain's CDR3 is CASSFGQGRYQPQHF. The CDR3, as DNA: TGTGCCAGCAGCTTTGGACAGGGTAGGTATCAGCCCCAGCATTTT.

This chain links TRBV5-4 with TRBJ2-2; a weak D match, TRBD1 (6 bases). Germline V gene data show CDR1 as SGHNT and CDR2 as YYREEE (reference sequence). This CDR3 contains 15 residues. Trimming left V 0 bases short and J 4 bases short, with 10 bases between. The CDR3 loop reads CASSLGGRGTGELFF. The CDR3 region has the DNA TGTGCCAGCAGCTTGGGGGGGCGAGGCACCGGGGAGCTGTTTTTT.

The chain combines TRBV28 with TRBJ2-7, with 8 bases that match TRBD2. CDR1 and CDR2 (germline): MDHEN, SYDVKM. The CDR3 totals 15 residues. The ends lost 5 bases at V and 0 bases at J; junction bases unmatched: 6. Written as DNA, the CDR3 is TGTGCCAGCAGTGGGACTAGTCTGGGCTCCTACGAGCAGTACTTC. Translated: CASSGTSLGSYEQYF.

The V call is TRBV9, the J call TRBJ1-1; D ambiguous. V lost 1 base and J lost 0, with 10 bases in between. Germline values: CDR1 SGDLS, CDR2 YYNGEE. The CDR3 consists of 15 residues. CDR3 loop: CASSVSHGLNTEAFF. The CDR3, as DNA: TGTGCCAGCAGCGTATCTCACGGATTGAACACTGAAGCTTTCTTT.

The rearrangement joins TRBV27 to TRBJ2-7, with a tentative D call TRBD2 (6 bases). This CDR3 has 13 amino acids. V was pared by 6 bases and J by 6 bases, with 15 bases between. CDR1 is MNHEY and CDR2 is SMNVEV in the germline V gene (reference sequence). CDR3 in amino acids: CASSRLGGGEQYF. The CDR3 nucleotides are TGTGCCAGCAGCCGTCTGGGGGGTGGCGAGCAGTACTTC.

The J gene is TRBJ2-3, the V gene TRBV19, with D possibly matching TRBD2 (7 bases). CDR1 LNHDA and CDR2 SQIVND come from the germline V gene (reference sequence). This CDR3 is 15 amino acids long. V was cut by 7 bases and J by 0 bases, with 14 bases left in between. CDR3 loop: CASTNRGGSTDTQYF. CDR3 DNA: TGTGCCAGTACGAATAGGGGGGGAAGCACAGATACGCAGTATTTT.

V and J are TRBV4-1 and TRBJ2-2; D gene uncertain. The germline V gene has CDR1 MGHRA and CDR2 YSYEKL. Trimming pared 6 bases from V and 7 bases from J, leaving 12 bases between. The CDR3 is 13 residues long. This chain's CDR3 is CASSRQVFGELFF. CDR3 coding DNA: TGCGCCAGCAGTAGGCAGGTCTTCGGGGAGCTGTTTTTT.

The genes are TRBV30 and TRBJ2-3; 7 bases line up with TRBD1. This CDR3 is 15 amino acids long. Germline CDR1 reads GTSNPN; CDR2 reads SVGIG (reference sequence). After removal of 0 bases from V and 3 bases from J, the junction contained 6 bases not matched to a gene. In DNA form, the CDR3 reads TGTGCCTGGAGTGTACCAAGGGGGCAGACAGATACGCAGTATTTT. Its translation: CAWSVPRGQTDTQYF. The full variable domain, its missing parts supplied by reference TRBV30 and TRBJ2-3, is SQTIHQWPATLVQPVGSPLSLECTVEGTSNPNLYWYRQAAGRGLQLLFYSVGIGQISSEVPQNLSASRPQDRQFILSSKKLLLSDSGFYLCAWSVPRGQTDTQYFGPGTRLTVL.

The V gene is TRBV11-2, the J gene TRBJ1-1; D unresolved. CDR1 and CDR2 (germline): SGHAT, FQNNGV. This CDR3 region has 15 residues. Trimming shortened V by 5 bases and J by 0 bases, and 13 bases separated the two germline ends. In nucleotides, the CDR3 is TGTGCCAGCAGCCCGCGAGCAAGGGTGAACACTGAAGCTTTCTTT. It yields the protein CASSPRARVNTEAFF.

CDR3 DNA: TGCAGTGCTAGAGACCCTGAGACCCAGTACTTC. Its protein is CSARDPETQYF. V gene TRBV20-1 combines with J gene TRBJ2-5; no firm D call. Germline assignment: CDR1 DFQATT and CDR2 SNEGSKA (reference sequence). The ends were cut back, 0 bases at V and 5 bases at J, with 4 bases in the middle. The CDR3 consists of 11 residues.

The V gene is TRBV9, the J gene TRBJ2-5; no clear D. V lost 2 bases and J lost 4, with 12 bases in between. CDR1 and CDR2 from the germline V gene are SGDLS and YYNGEE. The CDR3 runs 14 residues. CDR3: CASSVAGWSETQYF. CDR3 DNA sequence: TGTGCCAGCAGCGTCGCAGGTTGGTCAGAGACCCAGTACTTC.

The chain recombines TRBV14 with TRBJ2-7; TRBD2 agrees at 8 bases. The CDR3 covers 17 residues. With 1 base clipped from V and 3 bases from J, the junction kept 11 bases outside the gene matches. CDR1 and CDR2 (germline): SGHDN, FVKESK. The CDR3 bases are TGTGCCAGCAGCCAAGGCAACTGGGTAGCGGGATACTACGAGCAGTACTTC. Its translation: CASSQGNWVAGYYEQYF.

The chain links TRBV7-3 to TRBJ2-1; 13 bases agree with TRBD2. Germline CDR1 is SGHTA and CDR2 is FQGTGA. Losses at the gene ends were 5 bases for V and 5 bases for J; bases not matched to a gene: 3. This CDR3 comprises 15 residues. The CDR3 coding sequence is TGTGCCAGCAGCACCGGGACTAGCGGGAACAATGAGCAGTTCTTC. Translating gives CASSTGTSGNNEQFF.

The chain couples TRBV24-1 to TRBJ2-2, with a tentative D call TRBD1 (5 bases). In germline, CDR1 is KGHDR, CDR2 SFDVKD. Trimming took 8 bases from V and 3 from J, leaving 9 bases between them. CDR3 length: 13 amino acids. CDR3 region: CATKGRDTGELFF. For the CDR3, the DNA is TGTGCCACCAAAGGCAGGGACACCGGGGAGCTGTTTTTT.

The chain uses TRBV19 and TRBJ1-4, with D perhaps matching TRBD1 (6 bases). The CDR3 is made up of 18 amino acids. The germline V and J ends were trimmed by 4 bases and 1 base, with 19 bases remaining between them. The germline V gene has CDR1 LNHDA and CDR2 SQIVND (reference sequence). The CDR3 loop reads CASSTLLGAGLTNEKLFF. The CDR3 bases are TGTGCCAGTAGTACCCTCCTGGGGGCAGGGCTAACTAATGAAAAACTGTTTTTT.